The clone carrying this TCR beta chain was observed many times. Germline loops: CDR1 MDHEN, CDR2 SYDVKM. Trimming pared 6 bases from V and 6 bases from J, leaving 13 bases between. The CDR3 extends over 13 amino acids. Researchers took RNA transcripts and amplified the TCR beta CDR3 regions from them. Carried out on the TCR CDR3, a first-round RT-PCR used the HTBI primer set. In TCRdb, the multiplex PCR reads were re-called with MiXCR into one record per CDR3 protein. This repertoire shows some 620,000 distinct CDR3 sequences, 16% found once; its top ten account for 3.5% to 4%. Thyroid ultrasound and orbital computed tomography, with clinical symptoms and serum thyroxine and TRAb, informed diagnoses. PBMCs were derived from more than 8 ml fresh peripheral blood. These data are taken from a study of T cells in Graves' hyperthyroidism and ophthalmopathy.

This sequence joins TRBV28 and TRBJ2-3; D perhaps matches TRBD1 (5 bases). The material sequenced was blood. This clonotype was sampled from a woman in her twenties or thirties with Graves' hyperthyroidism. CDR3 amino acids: CASSRRETDTQYF. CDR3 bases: TGTGCCAGCAGCCGCAGGGAAACGGATACGCAGTATTTT. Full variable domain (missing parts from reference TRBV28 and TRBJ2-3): DVKVTQSSRYLVKRTGEKVFLECVQDMDHENMFWYRQDPGLGLRLIYFSYDVKMKEKGDIPEGYSVSREKKERFSLILESASTNQTSMYLCASSRRETDTQYFGPGTRLTVL.